Here is one TCR beta chain with its context. This receptor's antigen is unknown. No much larger clone is present one base from it, and per-base qualities are unavailable. The source of the sample is a study of T-cell memory formation after mild COVID-19 (dated by TCRdb to the early 2020s). With respect to the entire study: TCR sequence clusters from the two donors were largely donor specific. In a couple of donors, T-cell clones that expanded and contracted after mild COVID-19 were followed by sequencing TCRalpha and TCRbeta repertoires longitudinally. The cohort was made up of two young adult volunteers, one female and one male, who were previously healthy.

General study outcomes and caveats: The study included only a couple of mild cases, and larger cohorts that include severe cases with pre-infection samples were judged to be necessary. Contracting CD4+ clones were found mainly in CM and EM memory subsets, while CD8+ clones were enriched in EMRA. Some responding clones were found in pre-infection memory, which suggests that pre-existing cross-reactive memory T cells took part in the SARS-CoV-2 response. Clones contracting from day 15 to 85 had balanced CD4/CD8 phenotypes, while a second wave expanding from day 15 to 37 was biased towards CD4+. SARS-CoV-2 specificity of the second-wave clones peaking on day 37 was not confirmed.

From a lookup of the germline V gene, CDR1 and CDR2 are SGDLS and YYNGEE. Here V drops 3 bases and J drops 0 bases, and the junction holds 6 bases not matched to any gene. The CDR3 runs 18 amino acids, cysteine and phenylalanine included. The kept DNA is CDR3 alone, 54 bases in frame from the first base. PBMCs were isolated by Ficoll-Paque density gradient centrifugation. Sequencing was performed on an Illumina NovaSeq 6000. TCRalpha and TCRbeta cDNA libraries were constructed by 5'RACE with constant-segment primers, with sample barcodes and unique molecular identifiers being introduced. RNA was extracted from every sample with Trizol reagent. Libraries were amplified in two PCR steps, with a second sample barcode and Illumina TruSeq adapters added in the second step. Sequencing of libraries was performed on an Illumina NovaSeq with 2 x 150 bp paired-end reads. On the authors' methods: With migec v1.2.7, reads were demultiplexed and then collapsed into UMI-guided consensus sequences. Using mixcr v2.1.11, the UMI consensuses were aligned to TRA and TRB V and J templates and assembled into clonotypes. Clonotypes were classified as expanded or contracted when called significant by both edgeR and NoisET, with noise models trained on biological replicates. For edgeR calls, a false discovery rate-adjusted p below 0.01 and a log2 fold-change threshold of 1 were applied. As an exploratory analysis of dynamics, PCA with hierarchical clustering was applied to max-normalized trajectories of the 1000 most abundant clonotypes. The CD4 or CD8 phenotype of responding clones was assigned using the separately sequenced CD4+ and CD8+ repertoires. Through fastp at Q25 and MiXCR, TCRdb rebuilt clones from the public reads, retaining in-frame beta chains. Rows with one shared CDR3 protein collapse into an entry with the most common genes and DNA. The V and J calls follow TCRdb's processing rather than the paper's. For this sample the table gives a few hundred thousand distinct CDR3 sequences, of which around 27% were detected only once. The ten largest clonotypes hold roughly an eighth of the sample.

This clonotype originated in an adult woman who had mild COVID-19 (a few samples of this study predate the infection). The sample titles of this study are shuffled in the database, so cell type and time point are left out; the donor was told from shared clones. The sequenced sample was PBMCs or a T cell subset sorted from them (not recorded which). Recombination linked TRBV9 to TRBJ2-6, and 10 bases in between align with TRBD1. The CDR3 amino acid sequence is: CASSALTGGPSGANVLTF. The DNA is as follows: TGTGCCAGCAGCGCCCTGACAGGGGGCCCCTCTGGGGCCAACGTCCTGACTTTC.